This paragraph covers one T cell receptor (beta chain) sequence. The data stem from a study of blood T cell repertoires in COVID-19. Looking at the study overall: Samples taken during acute and convalescent COVID-19 were collected in the United States, Italy and Spain. T cells, B-cell-depleted T cells, or PBMCs provided the cDNA or gDNA that served as material.

Original analysis: Scientists estimated how many nucleated cells there were by amplifying reference gene primers. Clones were read by immunoSEQ multiplex PCR, and TCRdb kept only the in-frame ones, dropping some. Clone size and the V and J calls come from that table; the DNA yielded D and trimming. Of under 200,000 clones listed, roughly four fifths are singletons. The CDR3 totals 15 residues. Germline trimming cut 5 bases from V and 2 bases from J; bases unmatched to any gene: 6. CDR1 LGHDT and CDR2 YNNKEL come from the germline V gene (reference sequence). Sequencing was done on a sample of peripheral blood. This chain uses TRBV3-1 (or the pseudogene TRBV3-2) with TRBJ2-3; 8 bases align to TRBD1. The sequence was collected from a man in his 70s who had recovered from COVID-19. CDR3 in amino acids: CASSRTGSFTDTQYF. The CDR3 DNA reads as TGTGCCAGCAGCAGGACAGGGAGTTTCACAGATACGCAGTATTTT.